These 32 T cell receptor beta chains were all obtained from the same sample, sequenced in a study of cytomegalovirus exposure and HLA in healthy donors. The PCR contained 60 Vbeta and 13 Jbeta primers. Measured with immunoSEQ multiplex PCR; TCRdb has only the in-frame clones, and not every one. Among around 150,000 clones, 80% were seen once, and the ten largest hold over 1%. Specimen: PBMCs. All receptors come from a woman in her fifties or sixties in good health and CMV-seronegative.

This clone was detected only a few times. The chain links TRBV28 to TRBJ1-1; D possibly corresponds to TRBD1 (5 bases). With 4 bases removed from V and 0 bases from J, the gap between germline ends came to 12 bases. CDR1 MDHEN and CDR2 SYDVKM come from the germline V gene. This CDR3 region has 15 residues. CDR3 nucleotide sequence: TGTGCCAGCAGTTCGGTAGGGGTGGTGAACACTGAAGCTTTCTTT. Amino acids: CASSSVGVVNTEAFF.

The chain links TRBV28 to TRBJ1-2; perhaps TRBD1 as D (6 bases). Germline values: CDR1 MDHEN, CDR2 SYDVKM. CDR3 length: 13 amino acids. V was cut by 3 bases and J by 5 bases, with 10 bases left in between. CDR3 sequence reads: CASSLSGVYGYTF. The CDR3 nucleotides read TGTGCCAGCAGTTTGTCAGGGGTTTATGGCTACACCTTC.

The chain joins TRBV27 to TRBJ2-3; TRBD2 aligns across 11 bases. There are 17 residues in the CDR3. CDR1 is MNHEY, CDR2 SMNVEV, per germline (reference sequence). With 6 bases clipped from V and 4 bases from J, the junction kept 12 bases outside the gene matches. The CDR3 is CASSPKLAGGSSDTQYF. CDR3 sequence (DNA): TGTGCCAGCAGCCCCAAATTAGCGGGAGGGTCATCAGATACGCAGTATTTT.

This sequence joins TRBV28 and TRBJ2-7; 7 nucleotides line up with TRBD1. This CDR3 contains 14 residues. J lost 1 base, V lost 9 bases, and 9 bases had no gene match. Looked up from germline, CDR1 is MDHEN and CDR2 is SYDVKM. The CDR3, as DNA: TGTGCCAGTTTTGCCGGGACAGCTTCCTACGAGCAGTACTTC. Its protein is CASFAGTASYEQYF.

The genes are TRBV11-3 and TRBJ2-2, with 10 bases identical to TRBD2. There are 16 residues in the CDR3. Germline V gene sequence: CDR1 SGHNT, CDR2 YENEEA. V gave up 5 bases and J gave up 7 bases; unmatched junction bases: 10. The CDR3 spells CASSLTSGMRHGELFF. The CDR3, as DNA: TGTGCCAGCAGCCTCACTAGCGGGATGCGCCACGGGGAGCTGTTTTTT.

This clone was seen a handful of times. This chain uses TRBV6-1 with TRBJ2-1, with 7 bases matching TRBD1. The germline V gene has CDR1 MNHNS and CDR2 SASEGT. V trimming: 7 bases; J trimming: 3 bases; junction bases outside the gene matches: 3. The CDR3 loop spans 13 amino acids. DNA for the CDR3: TGTGCCAGCATTCGACAGGGCTACAATGAGCAGTTCTTC. This sequence encodes CASIRQGYNEQFF.

The V and J genes are TRBV7-2 and TRBJ1-4; 7 nucleotides agree with TRBD1. The germline V gene encodes CDR1 SGHTA and CDR2 FQGNSA. Trimming removed 5 bases from V and 4 bases from J; junction bases left unmatched: 10. This CDR3 comprises 16 residues. The CDR3 sequence is CASSLGGTANNEKLFF. The CDR3 coding sequence is TGTGCCAGCAGCCTAGGAGGGACAGCTAATAATGAAAAACTGTTTTTT.

The V call is TRBV28, the J call TRBJ2-7; TRBD1 agrees at 7 bases. The V gene's germline CDR1 is MDHEN and CDR2 SYDVKM. The CDR3 covers 13 residues. The V segment lost 6 bases and the J segment 4 bases; nucleotides outside the gene matches: 6. The CDR3 loop is CASSLTGQYEQYF. DNA for the CDR3: TGTGCCAGCAGCCTGACAGGGCAGTACGAGCAGTACTTC.

The chain has TRBV15 and TRBJ1-1, with 8 bases that match TRBD1. Unmatched junction bases numbered 2, after V lost 5 bases and J lost 0 bases. From germline, CDR1 is LNHNV and CDR2 YYDKDF (reference sequence). CDR3 length: 14 amino acids. The CDR3 reads CATSPDRVNTEAFF. The CDR3 DNA follows: TGTGCCACCAGCCCGGACAGGGTGAACACTGAAGCTTTCTTT.

The V gene is TRBV5-4, the J gene TRBJ2-1, with 7 bases identical to TRBD2. Germline V gene sequence: CDR1 SGHNT, CDR2 YYREEE (reference sequence). The J segment lost 6 bases and the V segment lost 4 bases, leaving 13 bases of the junction unmatched. This CDR3 is 16 amino acids long. For the CDR3, the DNA is TGTGCCAGCAGCCCCCCGACTAGCTTCGACCCCAATGAGCAGTTCTTC. Its translation: CASSPPTSFDPNEQFF. Using reference TRBV5-4 and TRBJ2-1 for the parts outside the CDR3, the full variable domain is ETGVTQSPTHLIKTRGQQVTLRCSSQSGHNTVSWYQQALGQGPQFIFQYYREEENGRGNFPPRFSGLQFPNYSSELNVNALELDDSALYLCASSPPTSFDPNEQFFGPGTRLTVL.

V and J are TRBV9 and TRBJ2-2, with 10 bases aligning to TRBD1. CDR3 size: 16 residues. The germline V gene encodes CDR1 SGDLS and CDR2 YYNGEE. V was clipped by 0 bases and J by 6 bases; unmatched bases: 5. CDR3 residues: CASSVAGQGVPGELFF. The DNA for the CDR3 is TGTGCCAGCAGCGTAGCCGGACAGGGGGTCCCCGGGGAGCTGTTTTTT.

This rearrangement joins TRBV6-1 to TRBJ1-4, with TRBD1 identical over 7 bases. There are 15 residues in the CDR3. Unmatched junction bases numbered 10, after V lost 5 bases and J lost 7 bases. The germline V gene has CDR1 MNHNS and CDR2 SASEGT. This chain's CDR3 is CASSPWDSLSEKLFF. Here the CDR3 DNA reads TGTGCCAGCAGTCCGTGGGACAGTCTGAGTGAAAAACTGTTTTTT.

The rearrangement joins TRBV7-7 to TRBJ2-1, with D perhaps matching TRBD2 (5 bases). Between the trimmed V and J ends, which lost 8 bases and 2 bases, there was a span of 10 bases. The CDR3 is 13 residues long. Germline values: CDR1 SSHAT, CDR2 FNYEAQ (reference sequence). The chain's CDR3 is CASFEGPYNEQFF. In DNA, the CDR3 is TGTGCCAGCTTCGAGGGTCCCTACAATGAGCAGTTCTTC.

V is TRBV5-1 and J is TRBJ2-3; D perhaps matches TRBD2 (6 bases). CDR1 and CDR2 (germline): SGHRS, YFSETQ. CDR3 length: 15 residues. V lost 0 bases and J 8 bases, leaving 16 bases between the germline ends. This CDR3 is CASSLDVGLSGTQYF. The CDR3, as DNA: TGCGCCAGCAGCTTGGATGTGGGACTGTCGGGTACGCAGTATTTT.

This clone was detected once. Other DNA sequences of this sample code for an identical CDR3. The chain joins TRBV11-2 to TRBJ1-1, with 9 nucleotides matching TRBD1. This CDR3 has 18 residues. Per germline, CDR1 SGHAT and CDR2 FQNNGV. V gave up 1 base and J gave up 0 bases; unmatched junction bases: 9. The CDR3 DNA reads TGTGCCAGCAGCTTAGTAGGACAGGGGAAAGGGATGAACACTGAAGCTTTCTTT. This encodes CASSLVGQGKGMNTEAFF.

The V call is TRBV28, the J call TRBJ2-5; weak D call: TRBD2 (6 bases). V dropped 3 bases and J dropped 4 bases, with 12 bases sitting between them. The CDR3 extends over 14 amino acids. Germline V lookup: CDR1 MDHEN, CDR2 SYDVKM. Here the CDR3 DNA reads TGTGCCAGCAGTTTGCCGCACGGGGGAGAGACCCAGTACTTC. Residues: CASSLPHGGETQYF.

This chain connects TRBV10-3 to TRBJ1-4, with TRBD1 matching over 8 bases. The length of the CDR3 is 15 residues. V lost 3 bases to trimming and J lost 6 bases; unmatched junction nucleotides: 6. Germline CDR1 reads ENHRY; CDR2 reads SYGVKD. DNA for the CDR3: TGTGCCATCAGTGATAGCGGCAGGGGGCATGAAAAACTGTTTTTT. This codes for CAISDSGRGHEKLFF.

The chain links TRBV30 to TRBJ1-2; tentatively, D is TRBD1 (6 bases). Trimming took off 0 bases at V and 7 bases at J, with 15 bases between the two ends. In germline, CDR1 is GTSNPN, CDR2 SVGIG (reference sequence). The CDR3 is 14 amino acids. The CDR3: CAWSVQGGRFGYTF. CDR3 coding DNA: TGTGCCTGGAGTGTACAGGGAGGGAGATTTGGCTACACCTTC.

This chain connects TRBV9 to TRBJ2-1; 7 nucleotides match TRBD2. Germline lookup yields CDR1 SGDLS and CDR2 YYNGEE. V lost 0 bases to trimming and J lost 7 bases; unmatched junction nucleotides: 7. This CDR3 comprises 15 residues. For the CDR3, the DNA is TGTGCCAGCAGCGTAGATGGGGGGGGAGGGAATGAGCAGTTCTTC. Translating it yields CASSVDGGGGNEQFF.

The CDR3 coding sequence is TGTGCCAGCGGGACCTCGGACAGGCCTTCCTACAATGAGCAGTTCTTC. This codes for CASGTSDRPSYNEQFF. The rearrangement links TRBV6-6 to TRBJ2-1, with 7 bases fitting TRBD1. V gave up 8 bases and J gave up 1 base; unmatched junction bases: 11. This CDR3 is 16 amino acids long. Germline-derived CDR1 and CDR2 are MNHNY and SVGAGI (reference sequence).

The V gene is TRBV5-1, the J gene TRBJ2-3; D possibly corresponds to TRBD1 (6 bases). This CDR3 has 14 amino acids. The germline gives CDR1 SGHRS, CDR2 YFSETQ. Trimming pared 0 bases from V and 5 bases from J, leaving 10 bases between. CDR3 nucleotides: TGCGCCAGCAGCTTGGACCAGGGGATAGATACGCAGTATTTT. It codes for CASSLDQGIDTQYF.

The chain couples TRBV7-2 to TRBJ2-7, with 11 bases matching TRBD1. The germline CDR1 and CDR2 sequences are SGHTA and FQGNSA. The J segment lost 2 bases and the V segment lost 5 bases, leaving 5 bases of the junction unmatched. This CDR3 region has 15 residues. CDR3 sequence: CASSLRTGGPYEQYF. CDR3 nucleotide sequence: TGTGCCAGCAGCCTACGGACAGGGGGCCCCTACGAGCAGTACTTC.

This clone occurred a few times. The chain carries TRBV19 and TRBJ2-3; 8 bases agree with TRBD1. CDR1 and CDR2 (germline): LNHDA, SQIVND (reference sequence). With V trimmed by 3 bases and J by 0 bases, 2 bases remained unmatched. This CDR3 is built from 15 residues. Written as DNA, the CDR3 is TGTGCCAGTAGTATTAGGACAGGGAGCACAGATACGCAGTATTTT. Translating it yields CASSIRTGSTDTQYF.

The CDR3 nucleotides read TGTGCCAGCAGCGGACCTAGCGGGAGGGGGGTAGATACGCAGTATTTT. It is translated as CASSGPSGRGVDTQYF. V and J are TRBV11-3 and TRBJ2-3; 12 positions match TRBD2. This CDR3 contains 16 residues. The J segment lost 5 bases and the V segment lost 5 bases, leaving 8 bases of the junction unmatched. The germline gives CDR1 SGHNT, CDR2 YENEEA.

This clone was seen more than once but under ten times. V is TRBV18 and J is TRBJ2-1; possible D gene TRBD1, 6 bases. Trimming removed 5 bases from V and 6 bases from J, with 11 bases in between. Germline CDR1 and CDR2: KGHSH and LQKENI. The CDR3 spans 13 residues. The CDR3 reads CASSALQGNEQFF. The CDR3 DNA sequence: TGTGCCAGCTCAGCACTACAGGGCAATGAGCAGTTCTTC.

This sequence joins TRBV28 and TRBJ1-5; TRBD1 matches at 9 bases. The CDR3 runs 16 residues. From germline, CDR1 is MDHEN and CDR2 SYDVKM. The V segment lost 4 bases and the J segment 5 bases; nucleotides outside the gene matches: 9. CDR3 residues: CASSYRGRGTDQPQHF. The CDR3 DNA reads as TGTGCCAGCAGTTACAGGGGGCGGGGGACGGATCAGCCCCAGCATTTT.

This clone turned up a few times. This rearrangement joins TRBV25-1 to TRBJ1-4; D perhaps matches TRBD1 (5 bases). V lost 4 bases and J 4 bases, leaving 13 bases between the germline ends. The CDR3 runs to 15 residues. Germline V gene data show CDR1 as MGHDK and CDR2 as SYGVNS. CDR3: CASSAPRQFNEKLFF. CDR3 coding DNA: TGTGCCAGCAGTGCACCAAGACAGTTTAATGAAAAACTGTTTTTT.

This chain connects TRBV28 to TRBJ2-1; TRBD2 matches at 7 bases. Germline-derived CDR1 and CDR2 are MDHEN and SYDVKM. This CDR3 comprises 15 residues. V lost 4 bases, J lost 4 bases, and 7 bases stayed unmatched. The CDR3 nucleotides read TGTGCCAGCAGTTACACTAGCGTCCTATACAATGAGCAGTTCTTC. Protein: CASSYTSVLYNEQFF.

V and J are TRBV7-9 and TRBJ2-7, with 11 bases identical to TRBD2. The V segment lost 4 bases and the J segment 0 bases; nucleotides outside the gene matches: 2. CDR3 length equals 15 residues. Germline-derived CDR1 and CDR2 are SEHNR and FQNEAQ (reference sequence). This CDR3 is CASSSTSGISYEQYF. As DNA, the CDR3 is TGTGCCAGCAGCTCGACTAGCGGGATCTCCTACGAGCAGTACTTC.

The V gene is TRBV14, the J gene TRBJ2-1, with 7 bases lining up with TRBD2. Trimming removed 2 bases from V and 14 bases from J; junction bases left unmatched: 12. The CDR3 is 14 residues long. CDR1 and CDR2 (germline): SGHDN, FVKESK. The CDR3 sequence: CASSQWVPAGVKFF. DNA of the CDR3: TGTGCCAGCAGCCAATGGGTCCCTGCGGGGGTGAAGTTCTTC.

This chain connects TRBV28 to TRBJ2-1; TRBD1 matches at 9 bases. CDR3 length: 15 amino acids. Germline V CDR1 and CDR2: MDHEN, SYDVKM. V lost 4 bases to trimming and J lost 5 bases; unmatched junction nucleotides: 6. The CDR3 nucleotides read TGTGCCAGCAGTTACACAGGGGGCACGAACAATGAGCAGTTCTTC. Protein product: CASSYTGGTNNEQFF. The variable domain in full, completed from reference TRBV28 and TRBJ2-1, reads DVKVTQSSRYLVKRTGEKVFLECVQDMDHENMFWYRQDPGLGLRLIYFSYDVKMKEKGDIPEGYSVSREKKERFSLILESASTNQTSMYLCASSYTGGTNNEQFFGPGTRLTVL.

This clone turned up a few times. The chain is built from TRBV4-3 and TRBJ1-1, with a tentative D call TRBD1 (5 bases). With 0 bases removed from V and 1 base from J, the gap between germline ends came to 12 bases. CDR1 is LGHNA, CDR2 YSLEER, per germline. CDR3 size: 16 residues. The CDR3 DNA sequence: TGCGCCAGCAGCCAAGATCCCAAGGGGTGGAACACTGAAGCTTTCTTT. It is translated as CASSQDPKGWNTEAFF.